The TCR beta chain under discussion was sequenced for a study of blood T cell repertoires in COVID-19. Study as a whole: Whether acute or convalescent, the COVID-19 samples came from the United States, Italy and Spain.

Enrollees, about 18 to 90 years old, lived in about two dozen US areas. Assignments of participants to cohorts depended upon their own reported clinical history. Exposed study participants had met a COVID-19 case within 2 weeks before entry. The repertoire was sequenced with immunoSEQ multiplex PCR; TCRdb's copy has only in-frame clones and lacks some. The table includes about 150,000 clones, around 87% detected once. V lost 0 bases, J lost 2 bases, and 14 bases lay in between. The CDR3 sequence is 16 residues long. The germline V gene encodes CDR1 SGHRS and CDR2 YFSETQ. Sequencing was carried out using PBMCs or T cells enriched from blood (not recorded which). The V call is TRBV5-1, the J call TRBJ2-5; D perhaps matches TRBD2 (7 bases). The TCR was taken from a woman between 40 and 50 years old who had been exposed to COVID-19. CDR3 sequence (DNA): TGCGCCAGCAGCTTGGCGTTAGGGGGGGCACAAGAGACCCAGTACTTC. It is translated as CASSLALGGAQETQYF.